Listed below are T cell receptor beta chains from one sample, sequenced in a study of graft-versus-host responses after intestinal transplantation. These receptors are not linked to any known antigen. Using immunoSEQ multiplex PCR, the repertoire was profiled, and TCRdb retains in-frame clones only, with some absent. This sample carries about 90,000 clones, roughly 91% of them seen once, and the ten largest clones take around 0.49%. Source: unstimulated CD8+ T cells sorted from spleen or lymph node cells, taken before intestinal transplant. The receptor source for this set is a human donor who received an intestinal transplant. The conserved cysteine and the conserved F or W are not part of the CDR3 here. The order of the fields is J gene, V gene, CDR3 protein.

TRBJ2-5,TRBV25-1,ASRDRGETQY
TRBJ2-7,TRBV5-4,ASSLDRARRGEQY
TRBJ1-1,TRBV30,AWDPGQGRTEAF
TRBJ1-1,TRBV11-2,ASSTNRVQATEAF
TRBJ2-5,TRBV4-1,ASSQTGQLQETQY
TRBJ2-1,TRBV27,ASSPVIESNEQF
TRBJ1-1,TRBV13,ASSVDAGGTEAF
TRBJ2-7,TRBV6-6,ASSYDRAYEQY
TRBJ2-7,TRBV2,ASSGQTSSYEQY
TRBJ1-1,TRBV7-3,ASNMGARDTEAF
TRBJ2-1,TRBV6-1,ASTLQNTYNEQF
TRBJ2-7,TRBV5-6,ASSLGASYEQY
TRBJ2-3,TRBV4-2,ASSQEGLITSTDTQY
TRBJ1-2,TRBV5-1,ASSPRQGASSLTANYGYT
TRBJ1-2,TRBV9,ASSQDTMSYGYT
TRBJ1-2,TRBV6-5,ASSYSKAGYYGYT
TRBJ2-7,TRBV7-9,ASSPDWTYEQY
TRBJ2-2,TRBV4-1,ASSQGTANTGELF
TRBJ1-1,TRBV30,AWSTTGNTEAF
TRBJ2-7,TRBV7-2,ASSSGLAGIYEQY
TRBJ2-1,TRBV7-9,ASSLGSGTYNEQF
TRBJ1-2,TRBV4-3,ASSQDSSDGYT
TRBJ2-1,TRBV7-9,ASRLDPGDEQF
TRBJ2-1,TRBV4-1,ASSLLAGGPGNEQF
TRBJ1-1,TRBV13,ATQGGGTEAF
TRBJ2-2,TRBV30,AWMLGGTGELF
TRBJ2-7,TRBV28,ASSDDGYEQY
TRBJ2-3,TRBV9,ASSAPGGLAGATDTQY
TRBJ2-7,TRBV29-1,SGTDTYEQY
TRBJ1-5,TRBV7-9,ASSLEAGAGQPQH
TRBJ2-4,TRBV19,ASSIDQGYIQY
TRBJ1-4,TRBV4-1,ASSQGSGPGREKLF
TRBJ1-5,TRBV27,ASSLSGTGSNQPQH
TRBJ2-2,TRBV4-1,ASSQSRGHGELF
TRBJ2-3,TRBV2,ASRGLSSTDTQY
TRBJ2-5,TRBV4-1,ASSLLDRGGETQY
TRBJ2-1,TRBV5-1,ASSLVAGNEQF
TRBJ2-1,TRBV2,ATNKAYRGRRNEQF
TRBJ2-7,TRBV4-3,ASSQDRGHDEQY
TRBJ2-7,TRBV14,ASSQVAGHEQY
TRBJ1-2,TRBV6-1,ASSNTGTGDIDT
TRBJ2-1,TRBV10-2,ASSETSNEQF
TRBJ2-7,TRBV18,ASSPPRVERAGYEQY
TRBJ1-5,TRBV4-1,ASSQGQGNQPQH
TRBJ2-1,TRBV10-3,AISERREGNEQF
TRBJ2-2,TRBV7-9,ASRQGRGELF
TRBJ2-5,TRBV5-6,ASSFPSTETQY
TRBJ2-7,TRBV28,ASSWGQYYEQY
TRBJ2-5,TRBV7-9,ASRDDRAETQY
TRBJ2-5,TRBV7-9,ASNPTLRDRETQY
TRBJ1-2,TRBV7-9,ASSSGQGNYGYT
TRBJ1-1,TRBV4-1,ASSHRDDRGGEAF
TRBJ1-5,TRBV2,ASSPWEASQPQH
TRBJ2-2,TRBV7-9,ASSFVTQTGPELF